The 18 T cell receptor beta chains reported below all come from one sample, sequenced in a study of cytomegalovirus exposure and HLA in healthy donors. PCR amplification relied on 60 Vbeta primers (plus 13 Jbeta primers). Sequencing was performed with immunoSEQ multiplex PCR; in TCRdb, only in-frame clones are kept and a portion is missing. The sample lists some 160,000 clones, 84% occurring once. Source material: PBMCs. The receptors here all came from a man younger than 35 in good health and CMV-seronegative.

The chain recombines TRBV15 with TRBJ2-3; no clear D gene. There are 13 residues in the CDR3. Germline loops: CDR1 LNHNV, CDR2 YYDKDF (reference sequence). V was cut by 2 bases and J by 6 bases, with 9 bases left in between. The CDR3 loop is CATSRLRLDTQYF. The CDR3 DNA sequence: TGTGCCACCAGCAGATTAAGACTGGATACGCAGTATTTT.

The rearrangement uses TRBV15 and TRBJ1-1; D uncertain. The germline gives CDR1 LNHNV, CDR2 YYDKDF (reference sequence). With 7 bases removed from V and 0 bases from J, the gap between germline ends came to 12 bases. This CDR3 comprises 14 residues. The DNA for the CDR3 is TGTGCCACCAACAACAGAGCTATGAACACTGAAGCTTTCTTT. This gives the protein CATNNRAMNTEAFF.

The V and J genes are TRBV9 and TRBJ1-1; the D gene is possibly TRBD1 (5 bases). V lost 4 bases and J 5 bases, leaving 15 bases between the germline ends. The CDR3 length is 14 residues. In germline, CDR1 is SGDLS, CDR2 YYNGEE. CDR3 sequence: CASSYQGSETEAFF. The DNA for the CDR3 is TGTGCCAGCAGCTACCAGGGAAGTGAGACTGAAGCTTTCTTT.

This sequence joins TRBV6-6 and TRBJ2-7, with 10 bases that match TRBD1. Per germline, CDR1 MNHNY and CDR2 SVGAGI (reference sequence). Germline trimming cut 7 bases from V and 7 bases from J; bases unmatched to any gene: 7. This CDR3 spans 13 amino acids. CDR3: CASNRQGAREQYF. The CDR3 DNA follows: TGTGCCAGCAACCGACAGGGGGCGCGGGAGCAGTACTTC.

This chain connects TRBV7-3 to TRBJ2-6; the D gene is possibly TRBD1 (6 bases). In germline, CDR1 is SGHTA, CDR2 FQGTGA. The CDR3 sequence is 15 residues long. V was shortened by 6 bases and J by 4 bases, with 13 bases between the two germline ends. CDR3 protein: CASSPTGSGANVLTF. The CDR3 DNA follows: TGTGCCAGCAGTCCTACAGGGTCAGGGGCCAACGTCCTGACTTTC.

The chain has TRBV19 and TRBJ2-3, with D maybe TRBD2 (5 bases). The CDR3 totals 17 residues. Trimming cost V 7 bases and J 1 base, with 21 bases left between them. Germline CDR1 LNHDA, CDR2 SQIVND (reference sequence). This CDR3 reads CASTTYGNTRRTDTQYF. The CDR3 nucleotides read TGTGCCAGTACCACTTACGGGAACACTCGTCGCACAGATACGCAGTATTTT.

The chain links TRBV4-1 to TRBJ2-2; 8 bases fit TRBD2. Germline trimming cut 0 bases from V and 4 bases from J; bases unmatched to any gene: 10. This CDR3 spans 18 amino acids. Looked up from germline, CDR1 is MGHRA and CDR2 is YSYEKL. The CDR3 nucleotides are TGCGCCAGCAGCCAAGATCCGACTTCGGGGGGGGGCACCGGGGAGCTGTTTTTT. Its translation is CASSQDPTSGGGTGELFF.

For this clone: The sample carries other DNA sequences with the same CDR3. V usage is TRBV9 and J usage is TRBJ1-3; 8 bases map to TRBD1. Germline values: CDR1 SGDLS, CDR2 YYNGEE. The CDR3 contains 15 residues. Unmatched junction bases numbered 2, after V lost 3 bases and J lost 0 bases. CDR3 bases: TGTGCCAGCAGCGCTGACAGGGGCTCTGGAAACACCATATATTTT. This codes for CASSADRGSGNTIYF. The full variable domain, rest sourced from reference TRBV9 and TRBJ1-3, is DSGVTQTPKHLITATGQRVTLRCSPRSGDLSVYWYQQSLDQGLQFLIQYYNGEERAKGNILERFSAQQFPDLHSELNLSSLELGDSALYFCASSADRGSGNTIYFGEGSWLTVV.

The chain carries TRBV4-1 and TRBJ2-7; D uncertain. V lost 0 bases and J lost 1, with 10 bases in between. The germline V gene has CDR1 MGHRA and CDR2 YSYEKL. The CDR3 totals 15 residues. The DNA of the CDR3 is TGCGCCAGCAGCCAAGATCAGTACGCATCCTACGAGCAGTACTTC. Encoded protein: CASSQDQYASYEQYF.

This chain links TRBV5-1 with TRBJ2-1, with 9 positions matching TRBD2. V dropped 0 bases and J dropped 7; count of bases not matched to a gene: 5. In germline, CDR1 is SGHRS, CDR2 YFSETQ. CDR3 length: 15 residues. The DNA for the CDR3 is TGCGCCAGCAGCTTGGTAGCGGGGGCGGGGAATGAGCAGTTCTTC. It yields the protein CASSLVAGAGNEQFF.

This clone was seen a handful of times. J is TRBJ1-2 and V is TRBV13, with unresolved D. CDR1 PRHDT and CDR2 FYEKMQ come from the germline V gene (reference sequence). This CDR3 contains 16 residues. V lost 1 base and J 3 bases, leaving 15 bases between the germline ends. The CDR3 sequence is CASSLEVYSSDYGYTF. Here the CDR3 DNA reads TGTGCCAGCAGCTTAGAGGTATACAGCTCAGACTATGGCTACACCTTC.

The chain recombines TRBV28 with TRBJ1-2, with D perhaps TRBD1 (5 bases). The CDR3 has 13 amino acids. Per the germline V gene, CDR1 is MDHEN and CDR2 is SYDVKM. V lost 3 bases and J 4 bases, leaving 9 bases between the germline ends. CDR3 protein: CASSFPGIYGYTF. In nucleotides, the CDR3 is TGTGCCAGCAGTTTTCCAGGGATCTATGGCTACACCTTC.

The chain has TRBV7-9 and TRBJ2-7; no clear D gene. The CDR3 extends over 12 amino acids. Germline assignment: CDR1 SEHNR and CDR2 FQNEAQ (reference sequence). CDR3 nucleotide sequence: TGTGTTGTCTCCGGTAGCTCCTACGAGCAGTACTTC. This gives the protein CVVSGSSYEQYF.

This clone has just one count. The rearrangement links TRBV5-4 to TRBJ1-2; D is unresolved. The CDR3 totals 13 residues. Germline V gene data show CDR1 as SGHNT and CDR2 as YYREEE (reference sequence). V was shortened by 2 bases and J by 8 bases, with 13 bases between the two germline ends. As DNA, the CDR3 is TGTGCCAGCAGCTTAGTCGGGGTTGGAGGCTACACCTTC. Translated: CASSLVGVGGYTF. The whole variable domain, remainder taken from reference TRBV5-4 and TRBJ1-2, is ETGVTQSPTHLIKTRGQQVTLRCSSQSGHNTVSWYQQALGQGPQFIFQYYREEENGRGNFPPRFSGLQFPNYSSELNVNALELDDSALYLCASSLVGVGGYTFGSGTRLTVV.

V gene TRBV19 combines with J gene TRBJ2-1, with D possibly TRBD2 on 5 matching bases. This CDR3 region has 12 residues. V shed 1 base and J shed 7 bases, with 5 bases lying between them. The germline gives CDR1 LNHDA, CDR2 SQIVND (reference sequence). The CDR3 sequence is CASSIGGNEQFF. Here the CDR3 DNA reads TGTGCCAGTAGTATAGGAGGGAATGAGCAGTTCTTC.

This clone has a single count. This chain uses TRBV5-1 with TRBJ2-3; tentative D call: TRBD1 (5 bases). The germline CDR1 and CDR2 sequences are SGHRS and YFSETQ. V dropped 4 bases and J dropped 0 bases, with 9 bases sitting between them. The CDR3 has 14 amino acids. The CDR3 protein is CASSTDTSTDTQYF. CDR3 DNA: TGCGCCAGCAGCACGGACACTAGCACAGATACGCAGTATTTT.

This clone has more than one count but fewer than ten. In nucleotides, the CDR3 is TGTGCCAGCTCAGCCGAGGACAGGGGACACGAGCAGTACTTC. It is translated as CASSAEDRGHEQYF. The chain recombines TRBV18 with TRBJ2-7; 9 bases agree with TRBD1. V gave up 5 bases and J gave up 5 bases; unmatched junction bases: 7. The CDR3 extends over 14 amino acids. From germline, CDR1 is KGHSH and CDR2 LQKENI.

The gene calls are TRBV10-3 and TRBJ2-1, with D perhaps TRBD2 (6 bases). V was shortened by 6 bases and J by 8 bases, with 20 bases between the two germline ends. Germline CDR1 ENHRY, CDR2 SYGVKD. The CDR3 sequence is 15 residues long. This chain's CDR3 is CAIRILAPKRDEQFF. The CDR3 DNA reads as TGTGCCATCAGGATACTAGCTCCAAAACGGGATGAGCAGTTCTTC.